This T cell receptor (beta chain) was sequenced in a study of human T cells and chemical hapten exposure. Study-wide context: Patients having alopecia areata, totalis or universalis were mostly female. Whole-study results and caveats: The formation of large CDR3 similarity clusters by expanded TCRs significantly exceeded that of controls.

The time point here: patch test 1, 2 weeks after DPC sensitization. The sample's treatment: therapeutic diphenylcyclopropenone sensitization with weekly scalp DPC. The template was total RNA from unfractionated whole blood. As to this clonotype: Its antigen is unidentified.

Unique molecular identifiers were attached to individual cDNA molecules within the library. TCRdb re-derived calls from the RACE reads in MiXCR, one entry per CDR3 protein. Counted here are around 120,000 distinct CDR3 sequences, about 13% occurring once; the ten biggest clones make up 0.92%. The CDR3 sequence is 14 residues long. From germline, CDR1 is MNHEY and CDR2 SMNVEV (reference sequence). The V and J ends lost 6 bases and 5 bases, in that order; junction bases with no gene match: 9. The receptor's source is a man aged 18 to 30 with alopecia areata. Some clones in this sample may be carry-over from other donors' samples. Material: whole blood, obtained in connection with sensitization to the hapten diphenylcyclopropenone (DPC). The chain couples TRBV27 to TRBJ2-7; TRBD1 matches 8 bases. For the CDR3, the DNA is TGTGCCAGCAGCCCAGGGGGCCCGTCCGACGAGCAGTACTTC. This sequence encodes CASSPGGPSDEQYF.